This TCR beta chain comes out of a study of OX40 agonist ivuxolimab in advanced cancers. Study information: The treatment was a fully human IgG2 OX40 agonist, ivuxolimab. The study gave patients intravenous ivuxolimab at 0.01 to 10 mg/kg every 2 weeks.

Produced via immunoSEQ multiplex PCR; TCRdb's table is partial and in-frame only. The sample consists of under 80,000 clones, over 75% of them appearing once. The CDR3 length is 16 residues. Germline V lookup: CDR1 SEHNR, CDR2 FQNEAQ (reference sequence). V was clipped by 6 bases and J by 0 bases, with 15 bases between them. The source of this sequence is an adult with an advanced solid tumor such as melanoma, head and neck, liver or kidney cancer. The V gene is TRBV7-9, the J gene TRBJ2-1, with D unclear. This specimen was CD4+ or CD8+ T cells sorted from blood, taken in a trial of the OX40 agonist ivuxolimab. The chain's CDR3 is CASRRNSKGSYNEQFF. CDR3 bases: TGTGCCAGCAGGAGGAACTCAAAAGGCTCCTACAATGAGCAGTTCTTC.